Listed below are T cell receptor beta chains from one sample, sequenced in a study of T cells in Graves' hyperthyroidism and ophthalmopathy. TCRdb passed the multiplex PCR reads through MiXCR, listing each CDR3 protein once. The data contain 300,000 to 500,000 distinct CDR3 sequences, around 15% of them singletons. What was sequenced was blood. The receptors come from a man in his fifties with Graves' ophthalmopathy. Both conserved end residues are part of each CDR3. Fields, in order: J gene, V gene, clone size, D gene, CDR3 DNA, CDR3 protein. The D gene is left open where the match is weak. Clone size appears in some rows only: once, few, many, or a class for an expanded clone.

>TRBJ2-7|TRBV18|many|NA
TGTGCCAGCTCCCCAACTCCAGGTTCCTACGAGCAGTACTTC
CASSPTPGSYEQYF
>TRBJ2-3|TRBV19|NA|TRBD1
TGTGCCAGCCAATTACAGGGGGCCGGAGATACGCAGTATTTT
CASQLQGAGDTQYF
>TRBJ2-5|TRBV20-1|few|NA
TGCAGTGCCAAGGATAAACCCTTTCAAGAGACCCAGTACTTC
CSAKDKPFQETQYF
>TRBJ2-1|TRBV7-2|many|TRBD2
TGTGCCAGCAGCTACACTAGCGGGACAGGTGGTGAGCAGTTCTTC
CASSYTSGTGGEQFF
>TRBJ2-5|TRBV5-1|many|NA
TGCGCCAGCAACCCAAATGGGGGCGGAGAGACCCAGTACTTC
CASNPNGGGETQYF
>TRBJ1-1|TRBV5-1|many|NA
TGCGCCAGCAGCCTACAAGAAGGAAGGAACACTGAAGCTTTCTTT
CASSLQEGRNTEAFF
>TRBJ2-1|TRBV30|few|TRBD2
TGTGCCTGGAGTCAGAATCTAGCGGGAGGGCCCTACAATGAGCAGTTCTTC
CAWSQNLAGGPYNEQFF
>TRBJ2-3|TRBV10-2|NA|TRBD2
TGCGCCAGCAGTGAGGGAGGTTGGTCTAGCGGGAGGAAGGACACAGATACGCAGTATTTT
CASSEGGWSSGRKDTDTQYF
>TRBJ1-1|TRBV27|many|NA
TGTGCCAGCAGTTTACCCCCGGGCCTTGGAAGAGGGACTGAAGCTTTCTTT
CASSLPPGLGRGTEAFF
>TRBJ2-7|TRBV7-2|many|TRBD2
TGTGCCAGCAGCCTTTCGGCGGGAGGAGTGGCCGGAGAACTTAGCGAGCAGTACTTC
CASSLSAGGVAGELSEQYF
>TRBJ2-7|TRBV4-2|few|TRBD2
TGTGCCAGCAGCCAAGTACGGAAGCGGGAGCGACTTGGGGAGCAGTACTTC
CASSQVRKRERLGEQYF
>TRBJ1-5|TRBV6-1|many|NA
TGTGCCAGCAGTGAAATGGTGAATCAGCCCCAGCATTTT
CASSEMVNQPQHF
>TRBJ2-5|TRBV27|many|NA
TGTGCCAGCAGTTTAAATTCCGTACAGGGCCAAGAGACCCAGTACTTC
CASSLNSVQGQETQYF
>TRBJ2-4|TRBV2|many|NA
TGTGCCAGCAGTGAAGTAGCGGCCCCCTTAAAAAACATTCAGTACTTC
CASSEVAAPLKNIQYF
>TRBJ2-1|TRBV20-1|many|NA
TGCAGTGCTTCACCCCTCCGGAGCGATGAGCAGTTCTTC
CSASPLRSDEQFF
>TRBJ2-2|TRBV5-1|many|NA
TGCGCCAGCCAGGCGAACACCGGGGAGCTGTTTTTT
CASQANTGELFF
>TRBJ2-2|TRBV11-2|many|TRBD1
TGTGCCAGCAGCTTAAATACGGACAGGGCAAACACCGGGGAGCTGTTTTTT
CASSLNTDRANTGELFF
>TRBJ1-5|TRBV18|many|TRBD1
TGTGCCAGCTCACCATGGTACAGGGGGTGTAGCAATCAGCCCCAGCATTTT
CASSPWYRGCSNQPQHF
>TRBJ2-5|TRBV6-1|many|NA
TGTGCCAGCAGTCGCACAGGGTCAGGGGGGAAGACCCAGTACTTC
CASSRTGSGGKTQYF
>TRBJ2-7|TRBV20-1|many|NA
TGCAGTGCAACCGGGACACACCAGACCTACGAGCAGTACTTC
CSATGTHQTYEQYF
>TRBJ1-3|TRBV13|few|TRBD1
TGTGCCAGCACCTTTCAGGGGGAAAGAAACACCATATATTTT
CASTFQGERNTIYF
>TRBJ2-2|TRBV10-3|many|TRBD2
TGTGCCATCAGTGAGCTAACCGGGACTAGCGGGAGGACCGGGGAGCTGTTTTTT
CAISELTGTSGRTGELFF
>TRBJ2-3|TRBV19|NA|TRBD2
TGTGCCAGTAGTATAGTAGGGACTACGAGAAGCACAGATACGCAGTATTTT
CASSIVGTTRSTDTQYF
>TRBJ2-3|TRBV4-1|NA|NA
TGCGCCAGCAGCCAAGTAAGCGTCAAGCAGTATTTT
CASSQVSVKQYF
>TRBJ1-5|TRBV19|NA|TRBD1
TGTGCCAGTAGTGACCGGGACAGGGTCAATCAGCCCCAGCATTTT
CASSDRDRVNQPQHF
>TRBJ2-5|TRBV4-1|NA|NA
TGCGCCAGCAGCCATCCCCTGGACACCCCGGGGACCCAGTACTTC
CASSHPLDTPGTQYF
>TRBJ1-2|TRBV11-2|NA|TRBD1
TGTGCCAGCAGCCGGACAGGGGGTAGCAGCTACACCTTC
CASSRTGGSSYTF
>TRBJ2-7|TRBV5-1|many|TRBD1
TGCGCCAGCAGCACGGGACAGGGCGCCTACGAGCAGTACTTC
CASSTGQGAYEQYF
>TRBJ2-3|TRBV28|few|NA
TGTGCCAGCAGTGTCGGGACCACAGATACGCAGTATTTT
CASSVGTTDTQYF
>TRBJ2-7|TRBV28|many|NA
TGTGCCAGCAGTCCCGCCGCGGGGTCGGACTACGAGCAGTACTTC
CASSPAAGSDYEQYF
>TRBJ2-5|TRBV28|many|NA
TGTGCCAGCAGTTTCCCATCTGGGAAGACCCAGTACTTC
CASSFPSGKTQYF
>TRBJ2-1|TRBV20-1|many|NA
TGCAGTGCTCCTGAGGGGGGGCGCTCCGACAAAGCTGAGCAGTTCTTC
CSAPEGGRSDKAEQFF
>TRBJ2-4|TRBV20-1|NA|TRBD1
TGCAGTGCTAGAGGACTCCGGGACAGGAGAGTTGGGGAAGACATTCAGTACTTC
CSARGLRDRRVGEDIQYF
>TRBJ2-7|TRBV27|NA|TRBD2
TGTGCCAGCAGTTACGAGGCTAGCGGGAGACCCTACGAGCAGTACTTC
CASSYEASGRPYEQYF
>TRBJ1-5|TRBV18|many|TRBD1
TGTGCCAGCTCACCACCGGGACAGGGAGTTCAGCCCCAGCATTTT
CASSPPGQGVQPQHF
>TRBJ2-2|TRBV18|many|NA
TGTGCCAGCATGGAGGGTACCGGGGAGCTGTTTTTT
CASMEGTGELFF
>TRBJ2-3|TRBV28|many|TRBD2
TGTGCCAGCACGACTAGCGGGAGGGCCTCAGATACGCAGTATTTT
CASTTSGRASDTQYF
>TRBJ1-6|TRBV4-1|NA|NA
TGCGCCAGCAGCCAAGATCAAGGGAATCCCCTCCACTTT
CASSQDQGNPLHF
>TRBJ1-4|TRBV29-1|NA|NA
TGCAGCGGGGACGTGGGAGAAAAACTGTTTTTT
CSGDVGEKLFF
>TRBJ2-1|TRBV24-1|many|NA
TGTGCCACCAGTGATTTTTCGGGCCCCTCGGGCAATGAGCAGTTCTTC
CATSDFSGPSGNEQFF
>TRBJ2-5|TRBV11-1|NA|TRBD1
TGTGCCAGCAGCTTTGGACAGGGGGAAGAGACCCAGTACTTC
CASSFGQGEETQYF
>TRBJ2-5|TRBV28|many|NA
TGTGCCAGCAGTTTTCCCAACCGACGGACGGAAGAGACCCAGTACTTC
CASSFPNRRTEETQYF
>TRBJ2-7|TRBV10-3|many|TRBD1
TGTGCCATCACCTCAGGGACAGGGTTACACGAGCAGTACTTC
CAITSGTGLHEQYF
>TRBJ1-1|TRBV6-2/TRBV6-3|NA|TRBD1
TGTGCCAGCAGCTACTATGACCACACAGGGGATCATCCTGAAGCTTTCTTT
CASSYYDHTGDHPEAFF
>TRBJ2-7|TRBV6-1|NA|NA
TGTGCCAGCAGTGGCCAGGGGGGCGTCTACGAGCAGTACTTC
CASSGQGGVYEQYF
>TRBJ2-1|TRBV9|many|NA
TGTGCCAGCAGCCCTCCGAACTACAATGAGCAGTTCTTC
CASSPPNYNEQFF
>TRBJ2-1|TRBV3-1|many|NA
TGTGCCAGCAGCTCTGCAGGGGGAGGGCTGGGCAATGAGCAGTTCTTC
CASSSAGGGLGNEQFF
>TRBJ2-3|TRBV7-6|many|NA
TGTGCCAGCAGCTTAGGATCGGGAGCCGCAACAGATACGCAGTATTTT
CASSLGSGAATDTQYF
>TRBJ2-7|TRBV3-1|many|NA
TGTGCCAGCTCTCAATCTGTCTCCTACGAGCAGTACTTC
CASSQSVSYEQYF
>TRBJ2-1|TRBV6-1|many|NA
TGTGCCAGCATGTTGGGCATCCCACTGGCGAACAATGAGCAGTTCTTC
CASMLGIPLANNEQFF
>TRBJ1-5|TRBV30|few|NA
TGTGCCTGGAGTGTAACCGATGGCAATCAGCCCCAGCATTTT
CAWSVTDGNQPQHF
>TRBJ1-1|TRBV30|many|NA
TGTGCCTGGAGTGTCTCCAGCCAGATAGCTTTCTTT
CAWSVSSQIAFF
>TRBJ2-7|TRBV4-1|many|TRBD2
TGCGCCAGCAGCCAAGTACTAGCGGGAGGGCCACAGTACGAGCAGTACTTC
CASSQVLAGGPQYEQYF
>TRBJ2-3|TRBV20-1|many|TRBD2
TGCAGTGCTAGAGTGGCAGGGGGCTTCGGCGCTAGCGGGAGTTCCCTACTGAATACGCAGTATTTT
CSARVAGGFGASGSSLLNTQYF
>TRBJ2-1|TRBV20-1|many|TRBD2
TGCAGTGCCGCGAGCGGGAGGGCCCACAATGAGCAGTTCTTC
CSAASGRAHNEQFF
>TRBJ1-1|TRBV12-3/TRBV12-4|many|TRBD1
TGTGCCAGCAGTCGACAGGGGGTGAACACTGAAGCTTTCTTT
CASSRQGVNTEAFF
>TRBJ2-5|TRBV7-8|many|TRBD2
TGTGCCAGCAGCTTAGTTTCGGCCCGGTGGGAGCGGGGGGAGACCCAGTACTTC
CASSLVSARWERGETQYF
>TRBJ2-1|TRBV5-1|NA|NA
TGCGCCAGCAGCTTATCCCAGAGTGAGCAGTTCTTC
CASSLSQSEQFF